This passage covers 3 T cell receptor beta chains from one sample sequenced in a study of blood T cell repertoires in COVID-19. Sequencing used immunoSEQ multiplex PCR; TCRdb keeps in-frame clones, though not all of them. The table shows under 250,000 clones, with approximately 80% occurring only once. Sequenced: PBMCs or T cells enriched from blood (not recorded which). These receptor sequences come from a man aged 25 to 45 with acute COVID-19.

The chain is built from TRBV9 and TRBJ1-2; D unclear. This CDR3 contains 10 residues. Germline-derived CDR1 and CDR2 are SGDLS and YYNGEE. V lost 4 bases, J lost 10 bases, and 8 bases lay in between. The chain's CDR3 is CASSPHPYTF. The CDR3, as DNA: TGTGCCAGCAGCCCCCATCCCTACACCTTC.

V and J are TRBV18 and TRBJ1-5; 7 bases are a match to TRBD1. CDR3 size: 14 residues. The V gene's germline CDR1 is KGHSH and CDR2 LQKENI. V trimming: 6 bases; J trimming: 4 bases; junction bases outside the gene matches: 6. CDR3 nucleotide sequence: TGTGCCAGCTCTCGGGACAGACTAAATCAGCCCCAGCATTTT. It yields the protein CASSRDRLNQPQHF.

V is TRBV5-1 and J is TRBJ1-1; possibly TRBD1 for D (5 bases). Germline loops: CDR1 SGHRS, CDR2 YFSETQ. Trimming left V 3 bases short and J 2 bases short, with 11 bases between. CDR3 length equals 14 residues. CDR3 DNA: TGCGCCAGCAGCTCGGGACTGCGAAACACTGAAGCTTTCTTT. This translates into CASSSGLRNTEAFF.